This passage covers 5 T cell receptor beta chains from one sample sequenced in a study of OX40 agonist ivuxolimab in advanced cancers. TCRdb's table, derived via immunoSEQ multiplex PCR, lists solely in-frame clones and lacks some. This sample has more than 45,000 clones, with roughly nine tenths found just once. The specimen comprised CD4+ or CD8+ T cells sorted from blood, sampled in a trial of the OX40 agonist ivuxolimab. These receptor sequences come from an adult with an advanced solid tumor such as melanoma, head and neck, liver or kidney cancer.

The genes are TRBV2 and TRBJ2-5; D remains unclear. This CDR3 has 15 amino acids. Germline CDR1 is SNHLY and CDR2 is FYNNEI. Trimming removed 2 bases at V and 2 bases at J, with 12 bases between. CDR3 sequence (DNA): TGTGCCAGCAGTGAAAGGCCAGAAAATCAAGAGACCCAGTACTTC. This sequence encodes CASSERPENQETQYF.

This rearrangement joins TRBV5-5 to TRBJ2-7; perhaps TRBD1 as D (5 bases). The germline V gene has CDR1 SGHKS and CDR2 YYEKEE (reference sequence). Trimming cost V 3 bases and J 0 bases, with 10 bases left between them. This CDR3 region has 14 residues. CDR3 protein: CASSSDSNSYEQYF. The CDR3 coding sequence is TGTGCCAGCAGCTCTGACAGTAACTCCTACGAGCAGTACTTC.

This clone has just one count. The J gene is TRBJ2-5, the V gene TRBV7-9; TRBD2 agrees at 7 bases. The germline V gene encodes CDR1 SEHNR and CDR2 FQNEAQ (reference sequence). J lost 5 bases, V lost 5 bases, and 11 bases had no gene match. The CDR3 contains 15 residues. For the CDR3, the DNA is TGTGCCAGCAGCACCAACCGGGACTACGCGGAGACCCAGTACTTC. Translating gives CASSTNRDYAETQYF.

The genes are TRBV19 and TRBJ2-7; 8 nucleotides agree with TRBD2. Losses at the gene ends were 0 bases for V and 5 bases for J; bases not matched to a gene: 6. The CDR3 has 15 amino acids. The V gene's germline CDR1 is LNHDA and CDR2 SQIVND (reference sequence). CDR3 in amino acids: CASSIDPAGGDEQYF. The CDR3 nucleotides read TGTGCCAGTAGTATAGATCCGGCGGGAGGCGACGAGCAGTACTTC.

The chain's CDR3 is CASSLGTRGYEQYF. CDR3 bases: TGTGCCAGCAGCTTAGGGACTAGGGGTTACGAGCAGTACTTC. The J gene is TRBJ2-7, the V gene TRBV11-2; 7 bases match TRBD2. The J segment lost 4 bases and the V segment lost 1 base, leaving 4 bases of the junction unmatched. The CDR3 is made up of 14 amino acids. The germline gives CDR1 SGHAT, CDR2 FQNNGV.